This T cell receptor (beta chain) was captured by sequencing in a study of T cell repertoires in cytomegalovirus infection. Study observations and caveats: The ex vivo response was dominated by HLA-C-restricted CMV-specific TCR beta clonotypes. Of the TCR beta families, the public ones yielded a cumulative frequency that identified carriers of CMV plus the relevant HLA.

V was shortened by 2 bases and J by 2 bases, with 7 bases between the two germline ends. Looked up from germline, CDR1 is ENHRY and CDR2 is SYGVKD. CDR3 size: 13 residues. This clonotype occurred many times. Its antigen remains unknown. Via MiXCR, TCRdb re-called the reads, giving one row per CDR3 protein. The profile shows 100,000 to 150,000 distinct CDR3 sequences, approximately 8.8% of them singletons. The sample taken for sequencing was PBMCs. The clonotype was recovered from a human donor in good health (CMV status not recorded). Some clones in this sample may be carry-over from other donors' samples. The chain has TRBV10-3 and TRBJ2-7; a possible D gene is TRBD2 (5 bases). Here the CDR3 reads CAISERGPYEQYF. The CDR3 DNA is TGTGCCATCAGTGAGCGGGGTCCCTACGAGCAGTACTTC.